Below, one TCR beta chain is given with its context. This sample was included in a study of blood T cell repertoires in COVID-19. Germline loops: CDR1 SGHRS, CDR2 YFSETQ. With 2 bases clipped from V and 3 bases from J, the junction kept 6 bases outside the gene matches. The CDR3 spans 15 residues. In the study's own analysis: Quantification of nucleated cells was approximated via reference gene primer amplification. Here immunoSEQ multiplex PCR was the method, and the copy in TCRdb shows in-frame clones only, minus some. V and J calls and clone size are as listed in that table; D and trimming were resolved from the DNA. This table has under 300,000 clones, less than 85% appearing once.

This receptor was obtained from a woman older than 75 with active or convalescent COVID-19. Sequencing input: peripheral blood. The J gene is TRBJ2-7, the V gene TRBV5-1; 9 bases are a match to TRBD1. In DNA form, the CDR3 reads TGCGCCAGCAGCTTAAACTCGGGACAGGGCTACGAGCAGTACTTC. It specifies CASSLNSGQGYEQYF.